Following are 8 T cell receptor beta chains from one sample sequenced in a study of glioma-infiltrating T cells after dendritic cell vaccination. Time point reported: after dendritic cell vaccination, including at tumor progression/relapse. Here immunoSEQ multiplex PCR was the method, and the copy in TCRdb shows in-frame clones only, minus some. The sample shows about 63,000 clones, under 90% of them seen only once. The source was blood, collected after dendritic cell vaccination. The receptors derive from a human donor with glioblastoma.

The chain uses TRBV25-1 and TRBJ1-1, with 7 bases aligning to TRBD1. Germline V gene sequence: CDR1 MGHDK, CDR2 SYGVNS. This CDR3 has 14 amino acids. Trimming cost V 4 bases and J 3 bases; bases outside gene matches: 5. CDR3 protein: CASSGRGSDTEAFF. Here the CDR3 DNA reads TGTGCCAGCAGTGGCAGGGGGAGCGACACTGAAGCTTTCTTT.

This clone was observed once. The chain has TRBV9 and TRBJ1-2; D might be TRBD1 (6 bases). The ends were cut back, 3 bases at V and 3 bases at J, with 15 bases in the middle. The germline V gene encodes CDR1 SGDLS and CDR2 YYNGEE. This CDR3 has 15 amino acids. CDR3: CASSAGHRADYGYTF. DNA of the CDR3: TGTGCCAGCAGCGCCGGCCACAGGGCCGACTATGGCTACACCTTC.

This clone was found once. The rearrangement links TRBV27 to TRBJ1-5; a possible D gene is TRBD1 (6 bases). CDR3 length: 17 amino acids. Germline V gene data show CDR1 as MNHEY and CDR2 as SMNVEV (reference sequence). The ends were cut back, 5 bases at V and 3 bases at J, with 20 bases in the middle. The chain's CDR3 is CASSLRSVGATNQPQHF. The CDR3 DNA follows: TGTGCCAGCAGTCTACGGAGTGTGGGGGCCACCAATCAGCCCCAGCATTTT.

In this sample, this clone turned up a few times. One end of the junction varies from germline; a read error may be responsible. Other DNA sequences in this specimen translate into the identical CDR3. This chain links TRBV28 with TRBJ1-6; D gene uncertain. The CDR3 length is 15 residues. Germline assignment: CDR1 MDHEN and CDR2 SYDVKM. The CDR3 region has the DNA TGTGCCAGCAGTACACAAGAAATGCATAATTCCCCCCTCCACTTT. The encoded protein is CASSTQEMHNSPLHF. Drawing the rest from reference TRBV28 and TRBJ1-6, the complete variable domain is DVKVTQSSRYLVKRTGEKVFLECVQDMDHENMFWYRQDPGLGLRLIYFSYDVKMKEKGDIPEGYSVSREKKERFSLILESASTNQTSMYLCASSTQEMHNSPLHFGNGTRLTVT.

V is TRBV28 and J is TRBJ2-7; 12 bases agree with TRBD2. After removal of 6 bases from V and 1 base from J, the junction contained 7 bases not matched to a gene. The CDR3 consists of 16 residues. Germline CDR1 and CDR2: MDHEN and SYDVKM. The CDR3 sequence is CASSPPLAGGSYEQYF. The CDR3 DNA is TGTGCCAGCAGCCCCCCCCTAGCGGGGGGGTCCTACGAGCAGTACTTC.

The CDR3 bases are TGCGCCAGCGGGCGGGGTGGGTCTAATGAGCAGTTCTTC. It is translated as CASGRGGSNEQFF. The chain has TRBV10-2 and TRBJ2-1; possible D gene TRBD2, 6 bases. CDR3 length: 13 amino acids. Germline loops: CDR1 WSHSY, CDR2 SAAADI. Trimming removed 8 bases at V and 7 bases at J, with 15 bases between.

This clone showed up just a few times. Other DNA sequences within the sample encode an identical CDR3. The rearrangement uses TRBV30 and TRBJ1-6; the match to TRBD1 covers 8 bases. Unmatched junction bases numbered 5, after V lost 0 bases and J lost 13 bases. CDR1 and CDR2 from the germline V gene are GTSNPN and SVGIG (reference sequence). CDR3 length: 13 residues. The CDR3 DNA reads TGTGCCTGGAGTGTGGACAGGGACTCCCCCCTCCACTTT. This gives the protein CAWSVDRDSPLHF.

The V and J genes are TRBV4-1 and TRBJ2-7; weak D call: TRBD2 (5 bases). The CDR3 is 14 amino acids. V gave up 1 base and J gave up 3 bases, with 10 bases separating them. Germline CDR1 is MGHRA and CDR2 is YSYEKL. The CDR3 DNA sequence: TGCGCCAGCAGCCAAGGGCGGGCCGTCTACGAGCAGTACTTC. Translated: CASSQGRAVYEQYF.